This T cell receptor (beta chain) emerged from a study of T cell repertoires in cytomegalovirus infection. Study findings and constraints: People with CMV and the relevant HLA were identified by cumulative public TCR beta family frequency.

The V gene end was trimmed by 1 base and the J gene end by 6 bases; junction bases not matched to a gene: 8. Germline values: CDR1 SGHKS, CDR2 YYEKEE (reference sequence). The CDR3 runs to 16 residues. The sample holds many counts of this clonotype. Its matching antigen is unknown. TCRdb re-called the reads with MiXCR, one entry per CDR3 protein. The table shows roughly 320,000 distinct CDR3 sequences, with 9.5% occurring only once. Source material: PBMCs. This rearrangement joins TRBV5-5 to TRBJ2-3; 10 bases fit TRBD2. This sequence was found in a human donor in good health (CMV status not recorded). Some clones in this sample may be carry-over from other donors' samples. CDR3 amino acids: CASSLSSGGAFDTQYF. As DNA, the CDR3 is TGTGCCAGCAGCTTGTCCAGCGGGGGGGCCTTTGATACGCAGTATTTT.